These T cell receptor beta chains were read from a single sample in a study of T cell changes during pregnancy in multiple sclerosis. The method was immunoSEQ multiplex PCR; TCRdb's version includes in-frame clones alone and lacks a portion of them. This sample has tens of thousands of clones, with 80% to 95% found just once. This material consisted of peripheral blood, taken after pregnancy. These receptors originate from a female donor in good health, enrolled as a control in a pregnancy study. CDR3s include the opening cysteine and the closing phenylalanine or tryptophan. Fields, in order: V gene, clone size, J gene, D gene, CDR3 DNA, CDR3 protein. A D gene is named only where the DNA matches it firmly. Expanded clones get a size class; other rows say once, few or many, or leave the size out.

TRBV2	few	TRBJ1-5	-	TGTGCCAGCAGTGAGCAGGATAGCAATCAGCCCCAGCATTTT	CASSEQDSNQPQHF
TRBV6-1	-	TRBJ1-4	TRBD1	TGTGCCAGCACCCGGACAGGGGGCGATGAAAAACTGTTTTTT	CASTRTGGDEKLFF
TRBV4-1	-	TRBJ1-2	TRBD1	TGCGCCAGCAGCCCCCCGGGACAGCCTAACTATGGCTACACCTTC	CASSPPGQPNYGYTF
TRBV28	-	TRBJ1-5	-	TGTGCCAGCAGCCGTGACATTACCCAGCCCCAGCATTTT	CASSRDITQPQHF
TRBV11-2	-	TRBJ2-5	-	TGTGCCAGCAGCCCCCGCGGGGTGGAACAAGAGACCCAGTACTTC	CASSPRGVEQETQYF
TRBV2	-	TRBJ2-1	-	TGTGCCAGCAGGTTCTTAGCGTGGGGGGACCCCTCCAATGAGCAGTTCTTC	CASRFLAWGDPSNEQFF
TRBV4-1	-	TRBJ2-7	TRBD1	TGCGCCAGCAGCCACCTTGAGAGACGACAGGGGGTATCCTTC	CASSHLERRQGVSF
TRBV27	-	TRBJ2-1	TRBD1	TGTGCCAGCAGACCAAGCCCCAGGGGGTCACCACAGAGCTCCTACAATGAGCAGTTCTTC	CASRPSPRGSPQSSYNEQFF
TRBV30	-	TRBJ1-2	TRBD1	TGTGCCTGTTTACAGGGGGCCGGTGGCTACACCTTC	CACLQGAGGYTF
TRBV9	-	TRBJ1-4	TRBD1	TGTGCCAGCAGCGTAGACAGGGGGGGTGAAAAACTGTTTTTT	CASSVDRGGEKLFF
TRBV19	-	TRBJ2-3	TRBD1	TGTGCCAGTAGTATTTTAGGGGGCTTGTTAGCAGATACGCAGTATTTT	CASSILGGLLADTQYF
TRBV6-6	-	TRBJ1-6	-	TGTGCCAGCCGATGGGCCGAAGGCTCACCCCTCCACTTT	CASRWAEGSPLHF
TRBV27	once	TRBJ1-1	-	TGTGCCAGCAGTTTTGCCAGCGGGAACACTGAAGCTTTCTTT	CASSFASGNTEAFF
TRBV1	-	TRBJ2-7	-	TGCACCAGCAGCCCACCGATGGGACTAGCGGGAGTGGAGCAGTACTTC	CTSSPPMGLAGVEQYF
TRBV30	-	TRBJ2-2	-	TGTGCCTGGAGCCTGCGAGCGGCCGGGGAGCTGTTTTTT	CAWSLRAAGELFF
TRBV4-2	-	TRBJ2-5	-	TGTGCCAGCAGCCAAGGCCAGCGGGACCAAGAGACCCAGTACTTC	CASSQGQRDQETQYF
TRBV5-1	-	TRBJ2-7	TRBD2	TGCGCCAGCAGCTTGGCAAGGGTTAGCGGGGGTTCAATCTCCTACGAGCAGTACTTC	CASSLARVSGGSISYEQYF
TRBV2	-	TRBJ1-4	TRBD1	TGTGCCAGCTGTGACAGGGTTAAGGAAAAACTGTTTTTT	CASCDRVKEKLFF
TRBV10-3	-	TRBJ1-1	TRBD1	TGTGCCATCAGTGACAGGGGGGACGGGAACACTGAAGCTTTCTTT	CAISDRGDGNTEAFF
TRBV19	few	TRBJ1-6	TRBD1	TGTGCCAGTAGTACCGACAGGGCGCTTGGTAATTCACCCCTCCACTTT	CASSTDRALGNSPLHF
TRBV28	-	TRBJ1-2	-	TGTGCCAGCAGTCAACCATCATTCCGGAGGGGTGGCTACACCTTC	CASSQPSFRRGGYTF
TRBV9	-	TRBJ2-7	TRBD2	TGTGCCAGCAGCGAGGGACTAGCGGGAGCCTACGAGCAGTACTTC	CASSEGLAGAYEQYF
TRBV28	-	TRBJ2-1	-	TGTGCCAGCAGTATAAATACCTACAATGAGCAGTTCTTC	CASSINTYNEQFF
TRBV11-1	-	TRBJ2-1	TRBD2	TGTGCCAGCAGCACCATAGGGGCCGGGACTAGCGGAGACAATGAGCAGTTCTTC	CASSTIGAGTSGDNEQFF
TRBV9	-	TRBJ1-5	-	TGTGCCAGCAGCGTAGGCAGCGCCAATCAGCCCCAGCATTTT	CASSVGSANQPQHF
TRBV18	-	TRBJ1-5	TRBD1	TGTGCCAGCTCCGACAGGGTAGATCAGCCCCAGCATTTT	CASSDRVDQPQHF
TRBV5-1	-	TRBJ2-2	TRBD1	TGCGCCAGCAGCCTAGACAGGGGGAACACCGGGGAGCTGTTTTTT	CASSLDRGNTGELFF
TRBV5-1	-	TRBJ2-1	TRBD2	TGCGCCAGCAGCTTGAAACTAGCGGACAATGAGCAGTTCTTC	CASSLKLADNEQFF
TRBV19	-	TRBJ2-2	TRBD2	TGTGCCAGTAGTCAGGCGGGAGAGCGAACCGGGGAGCTGTTTTTT	CASSQAGERTGELFF
TRBV27	-	TRBJ2-2	TRBD2	TGTGCCAGCAGTTTAGGTGCTAGCGGGGCAACCACCGGGGAGCTGTTTTTT	CASSLGASGATTGELFF
TRBV30	-	TRBJ1-2	-	TGTGCCTGGAGTGTACAGGGCAGGGGTGTATATGTTGATGGCTACACCTTC	CAWSVQGRGVYVDGYTF
TRBV11-3	-	TRBJ2-1	-	TGTGCCAGCAGCACCCGACAGAGCTCCTACAATGAGCAGTTCTTC	CASSTRQSSYNEQFF
TRBV6-5	-	TRBJ1-1	-	TGTGCCAGCAGCCCCATGGAGGGAATTAGGACTGAAGCTTTCTTT	CASSPMEGIRTEAFF
TRBV7-9	once	TRBJ2-1	TRBD1	TGTGCCAGCAGCAACAGGGGCTACAATGAGCAGTTCTTC	CASSNRGYNEQFF
TRBV5-4	-	TRBJ2-4	-	TGTGCCAGCAGCGCACCAACTAGGGAGCAAAACATTCAGTACTTC	CASSAPTREQNIQYF
TRBV18	-	TRBJ1-6	TRBD1	TGTGCCAGCTCACGGGACAGGGTCACCTATAATTCACCCCTCCACTTT	CASSRDRVTYNSPLHF
TRBV19	once	TRBJ1-5	-	TGTGCCAGTAGTATCCACAGGTCGTTTAGCAATCAGCCCCAGCATTTT	CASSIHRSFSNQPQHF
TRBV28	few	TRBJ1-5	-	TGTGCCAGCAGGATACAGGCTCAGCCCCAGCATTTT	CASRIQAQPQHF
TRBV4-3	-	TRBJ1-1	-	TGCGCCAGCAGCCAAGAAGAGTCAGGGGACACTGAAGCTTTCTTT	CASSQEESGDTEAFF
TRBV5-4	-	TRBJ1-1	TRBD1	TGTGCCAGCAGCTTTTTGACAGGGAATTTTATGAACACTGAAGCTTTCTTT	CASSFLTGNFMNTEAFF
TRBV28	-	TRBJ2-2	TRBD1	TGTGCCAGCAGTGGACGACAGGGACCCGGGGAGCTGTTTTTT	CASSGRQGPGELFF
TRBV7-9	few	TRBJ2-2	TRBD2	TGTGCCAGCAGCTTAGGGACTAGCGGCTATGAGAACACCGGGGAGCTGTTTTTT	CASSLGTSGYENTGELFF
TRBV6-5	-	TRBJ1-1	TRBD1	TGTGCCAGCAGCCCCTCAGGGGGCCGGGACACTGAAGCTTTCTTT	CASSPSGGRDTEAFF
TRBV7-9	-	TRBJ2-2	-	TGTGCCAGCAGCTTAGAATCGGTGGCCGGGGAGCTGTTTTTT	CASSLESVAGELFF
TRBV5-1	-	TRBJ1-1	TRBD1	TGCGCCAGCAGCTTGGTCAGGGGGCTTAGGTACACTGAAGCTTTCTTT	CASSLVRGLRYTEAFF